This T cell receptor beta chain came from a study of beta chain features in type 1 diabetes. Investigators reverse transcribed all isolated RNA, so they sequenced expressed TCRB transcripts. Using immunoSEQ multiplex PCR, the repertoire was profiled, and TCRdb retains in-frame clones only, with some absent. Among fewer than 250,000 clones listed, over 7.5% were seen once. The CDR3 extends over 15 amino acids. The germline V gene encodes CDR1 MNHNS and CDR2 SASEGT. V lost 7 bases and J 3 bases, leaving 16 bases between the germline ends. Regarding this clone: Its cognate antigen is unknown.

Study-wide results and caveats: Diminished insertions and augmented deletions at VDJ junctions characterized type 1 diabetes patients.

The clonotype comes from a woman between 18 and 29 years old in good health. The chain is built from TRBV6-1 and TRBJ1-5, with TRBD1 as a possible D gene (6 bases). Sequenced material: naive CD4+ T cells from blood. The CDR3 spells CASTSGRGYNQPQHF. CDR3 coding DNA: TGTGCCAGCACGAGCGGCAGGGGCTACAATCAGCCCCAGCATTTT.